This TCR beta chain comes out of a study of blood T cells in healthy people across ages. Study-level points and caveats: Higher diversity and more naive CD4+ cells were features of long-lived donors, compared to aged donors. Naive T cell percentage strongly correlated with TCR beta diversity.

The use of a sample-barcoded 5' primer and a J-beta primer mix characterized a second PCR of 7 to 11 cycles. Each sample yielded at least 2.5 million CDR3-containing paired-end reads. TCRdb processed the 5' RACE reads anew with MiXCR; each CDR3 protein has one entry. The profile shows hundreds of thousands of distinct CDR3 sequences, approximately 25% of them singletons. V lost 8 bases, J lost 4 bases, and 23 bases lay in between. This CDR3 is 16 amino acids long. CDR1 and CDR2 from the germline V gene are MDHEN and SYDVKM. To note about this clonotype: The antigen is not known.

This same sample was also taken into another study, of T cells of mothers and their children.

This clonotype originated in a boy aged 5 to 17 in good health. The genes are TRBV28 and TRBJ1-2, with D unclear. Specimen: blood. CDR3 sequence (DNA): TGTGCCAGCGTAATAGACAACGCCTCTTCCTTCTATGGCTACACCTTC. Translated: CASVIDNASSFYGYTF.